This TCR beta chain originates from a study of response to subunit inactivated influenza vaccine. TCRdb used MiXCR to reprocess the RT-PCR reads, holding one entry per CDR3 protein. The table lists hundreds of thousands of distinct CDR3 sequences, approximately 15% of them singletons. A few counts support this clonotype. The CDR3 has 16 residues. V lost 1 base to trimming and J lost 6 bases; unmatched junction nucleotides: 5. CDR1 and CDR2 from the germline V gene are LGHNA and YNFKEQ. This sequence joins TRBV4-2 and TRBJ2-3, with 12 bases matching TRBD2. The sample was PBMCs from blood, taken about 14 days before vaccination. The TCR originated in a man aged 45-60 years who received an inactivated influenza vaccine. Written as DNA, the CDR3 is TGTGCCAGCAGCCAAGGGGCTAGCGGGGGGGCTGATACGCAGTATTTT. This gives the protein CASSQGASGGADTQYF.